This TCR beta chain came from a study of T cell responses to AZD1222 COVID-19 vaccine. About the study: Pooling was applied to second doses at about 4 or about 12 weeks.

Germline-derived CDR1 and CDR2 are SGHRS and YFSETQ. The CDR3 has 11 amino acids. Between the trimmed V and J ends, which lost 0 bases and 7 bases, there was a span of 4 bases. In the case of this clone: The antigen is not known.

Points from the study as a whole: Rises in breadth and depth of Spike-specific TCRs came after two AZD1222 doses. Unmutated regions of variants are reportedly targeted by nearly half of spike-specific TCRs. There were repertoire samples only from the period after the peak T cell response.

Data came from immunoSEQ multiplex PCR; TCRdb stores just in-frame clones and leaves some out. Of roughly 93,000 clones listed, roughly nine tenths are singletons. Material: peripheral blood, obtained on day 0 of AZD1222 vaccination. V usage is TRBV5-1 and J usage is TRBJ1-1; D unresolved. This receptor was identified in an adult in good health. CDR3 in amino acids: CASSLEGEAFF. For the CDR3, the DNA is TGCGCCAGCAGCTTGGAGGGTGAAGCTTTCTTT.